The source of this T cell receptor (beta chain) is a study of blood T cell repertoires in COVID-19. Study-level background: Whether acute or convalescent, the COVID-19 samples came from the United States, Italy and Spain. T cells, B-cell-depleted T cells, or PBMCs provided the cDNA or gDNA that served as material.

Per the study methods: The authors estimated nucleated cell counts from reference gene primer amplification. The repertoire was sequenced with immunoSEQ multiplex PCR; TCRdb's copy has only in-frame clones and lacks some. V and J calls plus clone size are reproduced from that table; the DNA served to infer D and trimming. The sample includes roughly 290,000 clones, around 88% of them seen just once. The CDR3 is made up of 15 amino acids. Trimming took 6 bases from V and 3 from J; bases not matched to a gene: 10. CDR1 is MNHEY and CDR2 is SVGAGI in the germline V gene. The TCR originated in a man between 25 and 39 years old with acute or convalescent COVID-19. Sequencing input: peripheral blood. The chain carries TRBV6-5 and TRBJ2-7, with 8 bases matching TRBD2. The CDR3 DNA sequence: TGTGCCAGCAGCACACCGGGACTAGGAGACTACGAGCAGTACTTC. Translated: CASSTPGLGDYEQYF.